The 2 T cell receptor beta chains below come from one sample, sequenced in a study of blood T cell repertoires in COVID-19. Using immunoSEQ multiplex PCR, the repertoire was profiled, and TCRdb retains in-frame clones only, with some absent. Of approximately 110,000 clones in the sample, roughly 92% were seen once. Material: peripheral blood. All receptors come from a man in his forties or fifties with COVID-19, enrolled during active disease.

This chain uses TRBV4-3 with TRBJ2-2, with TRBD2 matching over 10 bases. The CDR3 spans 16 residues. V gave up 6 bases and J gave up 3 bases; unmatched junction bases: 7. Germline V gene lookup returns CDR1 LGHNA and CDR2 YSLEER. CDR3 nucleotides: TGCGCCAGCAGAGCTGGACTAGCGGAGCACACCGGGGAGCTGTTTTTT. It translates to CASRAGLAEHTGELFF.

The J gene is TRBJ2-1, the V gene TRBV5-1; D is uncertain. Deletions cut 4 bases from V and 0 bases from J, with 14 bases between. This CDR3 has 16 residues. The germline CDR1 and CDR2 sequences are SGHRS and YFSETQ. The CDR3 bases are TGCGCCAGCAGCGCTCTTGCGTCCGGCTCCTACAATGAGCAGTTCTTC. It is translated as CASSALASGSYNEQFF.